This T cell receptor (beta chain) was profiled in a study of blood T cell repertoires in COVID-19. Trimming took 1 base from V and 8 from J, leaving 5 bases between them. Germline V gene sequence: CDR1 SGHAT, CDR2 FQNNGV. CDR3 length: 11 amino acids. Here immunoSEQ multiplex PCR was the method, and the copy in TCRdb shows in-frame clones only, minus some. The sample yields some 320,000 clones, under 90% seen once. This sequence was found in a man aged 55 to 70 who had recovered from COVID-19. Sequencing was performed on PBMCs or T cells enriched from blood (not recorded which). This chain joins TRBV11-2 and TRBJ1-2; D gene ambiguous. CDR3 nucleotide sequence: TGTGCCAGCAGCTTAGGAGGCGGCTACACCTTC. As protein: CASSLGGGYTF.